Below are 30 T cell receptor beta chains sequenced from a single sample in a study of shared clonotypes between healthy human individuals. TCRdb's table, derived via immunoSEQ multiplex PCR, lists solely in-frame clones and lacks some. The sample contains 560,000 or so clones, roughly 96% of which appear only once. Naivety among CD8 cells was defined by CD45RO negativity and positive CCR7 selection, thereby excluding terminally differentiated effector memory CD45RA+ cells. Source material: naive CD8+ T cells sorted from blood. These receptors were collected from a woman under 40 in good health.

V is TRBV13 and J is TRBJ1-5, with 10 nucleotides matching TRBD1. Losses at the gene ends were 5 bases for V and 4 bases for J; bases not matched to a gene: 2. Germline V gene sequence: CDR1 PRHDT, CDR2 FYEKMQ (reference sequence). CDR3 length: 14 residues. The CDR3 spells CASSAGQGNQPQHF. The CDR3 bases are TGTGCCAGCAGCGCGGGACAGGGGAATCAGCCCCAGCATTTT.

In regard to this clone: Other DNA sequences from this sample encode an identical CDR3 as well. The chain has TRBV6-5 and TRBJ2-7, with D possibly TRBD2 on 7 matching bases. This CDR3 comprises 15 residues. Looked up from germline, CDR1 is MNHEY and CDR2 is SVGAGI. Trimming cost V 2 bases and J 0 bases, with 11 bases left between them. The CDR3 bases are TGTGCCAGCAGTTACACGGGGGGCGGCTCCTACGAGCAGTACTTC. Its translation is CASSYTGGGSYEQYF.

The chain's CDR3 is CASSESGTEAFF. CDR3 nucleotides: TGCGCCAGCAGTGAGTCAGGTACTGAAGCTTTCTTT. The chain combines TRBV10-2 with TRBJ1-1; D gene uncertain. The CDR3 spans 12 residues. Trimming pared 0 bases from V and 5 bases from J, leaving 4 bases between. Germline V gene sequence: CDR1 WSHSY, CDR2 SAAADI.

The rearrangement joins TRBV28 to TRBJ1-2; 9 bases align to TRBD1. CDR3 length equals 13 residues. With 11 bases clipped from V and 6 bases from J, the junction kept 10 bases outside the gene matches. Germline V CDR1 and CDR2: MDHEN, SYDVKM. The DNA for the CDR3 is TGTGCCCTTAGCCCGGACAGGGGCGATGGCTACACCTTC. It encodes CALSPDRGDGYTF.

The sample holds one count of this clone. The chain recombines TRBV28 with TRBJ2-5; 9 positions agree with TRBD2. Trimming at V came to 4 bases and at J to 2 bases, leaving 8 bases not matched to a gene. Germline V gene lookup returns CDR1 MDHEN and CDR2 SYDVKM. The length of the CDR3 is 16 residues. CDR3 in amino acids: CASSSMTSGIQETQYF. CDR3 sequence (DNA): TGTGCCAGCAGTTCCATGACTAGCGGCATACAAGAGACCCAGTACTTC.

The chain recombines TRBV4-1 with TRBJ2-1, with 7 bases that match TRBD2. V shed 4 bases, J shed 8 bases, and the junction held 17 bases outside the gene matches. CDR1 is MGHRA, CDR2 YSYEKL, per germline. CDR3 length: 17 residues. The CDR3: CASSPNRESSGGDEQFF. The CDR3 DNA reads as TGCGCCAGCAGCCCAAATAGGGAGTCTAGCGGAGGAGATGAGCAGTTCTTC.

The genes are TRBV13 and TRBJ1-1, with D tentatively TRBD1 (5 bases). The CDR3 is 15 residues long. V lost 5 bases to trimming and J lost 1 base, with 14 bases between them. In germline, CDR1 is PRHDT, CDR2 FYEKMQ (reference sequence). Written as DNA, the CDR3 is TGTGCCAGCAGCCATATAGGCAGGGCGAACACTGAAGCTTTCTTT. It encodes CASSHIGRANTEAFF.

This chain joins TRBV14 and TRBJ2-5; TRBD2 aligns across 9 bases. CDR3 length: 14 residues. V gave up 10 bases and J gave up 5 bases; unmatched junction bases: 11. The germline gives CDR1 SGHDN, CDR2 FVKESK. The chain's CDR3 is CANPGSGSLETQYF. Here the CDR3 DNA reads TGTGCCAACCCGGGTAGCGGGAGTCTCGAGACCCAGTACTTC.

The rearrangement links TRBV25-1 to TRBJ1-4; the D gene is possibly TRBD1 (5 bases). There are 14 residues in the CDR3. Trimming removed 2 bases at V and 6 bases at J, with 10 bases between. Germline V gives CDR1 MGHDK, CDR2 SYGVNS. The DNA for the CDR3 is TGTGCCAGCAGTGAACAGGGACCTTATGAAAAACTGTTTTTT. This gives the protein CASSEQGPYEKLFF.

The V gene is TRBV23-1, the J gene TRBJ1-5, with 7 bases lining up with TRBD1. TRBV23-1 is an ORF; its function is uncertain. The CDR3 is 17 amino acids. V gave up 5 bases and J gave up 6 bases; unmatched junction bases: 16. CDR3 sequence: CASSSLRQGGIGQPQHF. DNA of the CDR3: TGCGCCAGCAGTTCACTCCGACAGGGAGGTATCGGTCAGCCCCAGCATTTT.

The chain uses TRBV30 and TRBJ1-2; TRBD1 might be the D (5 bases). V was clipped by 0 bases and J by 8 bases, with 10 bases between them. Germline lookup yields CDR1 GTSNPN and CDR2 SVGIG (reference sequence). The CDR3 has 12 residues. The DNA of the CDR3 is TGTGCCTGGAGTGTCTGGGGGACCGGCTACACCTTC. Translation: CAWSVWGTGYTF.

In DNA form, the CDR3 reads TGTGCCAGCAGCTTAGGGCTAGCGGGAGCCAAAGATACGCAGTATTTT. As protein: CASSLGLAGAKDTQYF. The chain uses TRBV7-9 and TRBJ2-3; 10 bases are shared with TRBD2. From germline, CDR1 is SEHNR and CDR2 FQNEAQ (reference sequence). The CDR3 is 16 residues long. The trim removed 1 base at V and 5 bases at J, leaving 6 bases unmatched.

This chain joins TRBV27 and TRBJ2-3; maybe TRBD1 (5 bases). V shed 5 bases and J shed 3 bases, with 9 bases lying between them. Germline V lookup: CDR1 MNHEY, CDR2 SMNVEV (reference sequence). The length of the CDR3 is 13 residues. The CDR3 loop reads CASSVHRTDTQYF. The CDR3 DNA reads TGTGCCAGCAGTGTTCACAGGACAGATACGCAGTATTTT.

The genes are TRBV29-1 and TRBJ2-2; TRBD2 matches 7 bases. The CDR3 loop spans 13 amino acids. Per the germline V gene, CDR1 is SQVTM and CDR2 is ANQGSEA. DNA for the CDR3: TGCAGTATTGCACTAGCGCCCACCGGGGAGCTGTTTTTT. It yields the protein CSIALAPTGELFF.

The chain links TRBV21-1 to TRBJ2-5; the table gives TRBD2 as D, unverified against the DNA. TRBV21-1 is tagged as a pseudogene. This CDR3 region has 17 residues. The CDR3 loop reads CASSKVFRGGEVETQYF. The DNA of the CDR3 is TGTGCCAGCAGCAAAGTGTTTAGGGGGGGTGAGGTAGAGACCCAGTACTTC.

The chain is built from TRBV5-5 and TRBJ2-1; 9 positions agree with TRBD1. CDR1 is SGHKS, CDR2 YYEKEE, per germline (reference sequence). The V segment lost 2 bases and the J segment 6 bases; nucleotides outside the gene matches: 3. There are 14 residues in the CDR3. CDR3 DNA sequence: TGTGCCAGCAGCTTTGACAGGGGGATCAATGAGCAGTTCTTC. This codes for CASSFDRGINEQFF.

The genes are TRBV9 and TRBJ2-3; 7 bases are shared with TRBD1. Germline CDR1 and CDR2: SGDLS and YYNGEE. V gave up 0 bases and J gave up 6 bases; unmatched junction bases: 13. CDR3 length equals 17 residues. CDR3 DNA sequence: TGTGCCAGCAGCGTAGCTGAAGGGACAGCCGAGGATGATACGCAGTATTTT. It translates to CASSVAEGTAEDDTQYF.

V gene TRBV4-1 combines with J gene TRBJ2-2, with 10 bases matching TRBD1. With V trimmed by 1 base and J by 5 bases, 1 base remained unmatched. The CDR3 has 15 amino acids. Germline values: CDR1 MGHRA, CDR2 YSYEKL. The CDR3: CASSQGTGGTGELFF. The CDR3 DNA follows: TGCGCCAGCAGCCAAGGGACAGGGGGAACCGGGGAGCTGTTTTTT.

The V gene is TRBV4-2, the J gene TRBJ2-1; 11 bases fit TRBD2. V lost 0 bases to trimming and J lost 3 bases; unmatched junction nucleotides: 4. Germline V gives CDR1 LGHNA, CDR2 YNFKEQ. The CDR3 length is 17 residues. CDR3 nucleotide sequence: TGTGCCAGCAGCCAAGACCTTAGCGGGAGGGGCTACAATGAGCAGTTCTTC. It yields the protein CASSQDLSGRGYNEQFF.

This chain uses TRBV6-5 with TRBJ2-5, with D unclear. V gave up 0 bases and J gave up 7 bases, with 12 bases separating them. There are 14 residues in the CDR3. Germline CDR1 is MNHEY and CDR2 is SVGAGI. CDR3 protein: CASSYSSREGTQYF. CDR3 DNA: TGTGCCAGCAGTTACTCGAGTCGAGAAGGGACCCAGTACTTC.

The chain uses TRBV7-9 and TRBJ2-7, with D perhaps assigned TRBD1 or TRBD2 (6 bases each). V lost 3 bases and J lost 3, with 12 bases in between. Germline lookup yields CDR1 SEHNR and CDR2 FQNEAQ (reference sequence). This CDR3 region has 14 residues. The CDR3, as DNA: TGTGCCAGCAGCTTCGGGGGACACGGCTACGAGCAGTACTTC. Protein sequence: CASSFGGHGYEQYF.

The V and J genes are TRBV10-1 and TRBJ2-3, with TRBD2 matching 7 bases. The CDR3 covers 15 residues. From germline, CDR1 is WNHNN and CDR2 SYGVQD (reference sequence). Unmatched junction bases numbered 6, after V lost 5 bases and J lost 1 base. This chain's CDR3 is CASSHTSDGTDTQYF. The CDR3 coding sequence is TGCGCCAGCAGTCATACTAGCGATGGCACAGATACGCAGTATTTT.

The rearrangement joins TRBV27 to TRBJ2-7, with 8 positions matching TRBD2. This CDR3 spans 14 amino acids. Germline CDR1 reads MNHEY; CDR2 reads SMNVEV (reference sequence). Germline trimming cut 6 bases from V and 3 bases from J; bases unmatched to any gene: 7. CDR3 residues: CASSPSGRLYEQYF. The CDR3 nucleotides read TGTGCCAGCAGCCCTAGCGGGCGACTCTACGAGCAGTACTTC.

The V call is TRBV5-6, the J call TRBJ2-7; D ambiguous. The CDR3 is 14 amino acids. Trimming took 3 bases from V and 2 from J, leaving 12 bases between them. Germline loops: CDR1 SGHDT, CDR2 YYEEEE. The CDR3 region is CASSSVWNTYEQYF. The CDR3 DNA reads TGTGCCAGCAGCTCGGTCTGGAATACCTACGAGCAGTACTTC.

In DNA form, the CDR3 reads TGTGCCAGCAGCTTACTTGGGGAGATCTACGAGCAGTACTTC. Residues: CASSLLGEIYEQYF. The rearrangement uses TRBV7-9 and TRBJ2-7; D is perhaps TRBD2 (5 bases). Per the germline V gene, CDR1 is SEHNR and CDR2 is FQNEAQ (reference sequence). The CDR3 loop spans 14 amino acids. V dropped 2 bases and J dropped 3 bases, with 11 bases sitting between them.

Comment on this clone: The identical CDR3 is also encoded by other nucleotide sequences in the sample. The chain joins TRBV27 to TRBJ1-5; D remains unclear. The CDR3 extends over 14 amino acids. Per germline, CDR1 MNHEY and CDR2 SMNVEV (reference sequence). V dropped 3 bases and J dropped 4 bases, with 10 bases sitting between them. The CDR3 bases are TGTGCCAGCAGTTTCGTGGGAGGGAATCAGCCCCAGCATTTT. It translates to CASSFVGGNQPQHF.

V and J are TRBV5-4 and TRBJ2-7; 7 nucleotides agree with TRBD1. With 4 bases clipped from V and 4 bases from J, the junction kept 14 bases outside the gene matches. The length of the CDR3 is 16 residues. Germline CDR1 is SGHNT and CDR2 is YYREEE (reference sequence). CDR3 DNA sequence: TGTGCCAGCAGCCGGGCAGATGGGACAGAAATATACGAGCAGTACTTC. Its translation is CASSRADGTEIYEQYF. The full variable domain, completed using reference TRBV5-4 and TRBJ2-7, is ETGVTQSPTHLIKTRGQQVTLRCSSQSGHNTVSWYQQALGQGPQFIFQYYREEENGRGNFPPRFSGLQFPNYSSELNVNALELDDSALYLCASSRADGTEIYEQYFGPGTRLTVT.

The chain combines TRBV7-9 with TRBJ1-1, with D uncertain. The V gene's germline CDR1 is SEHNR and CDR2 FQNEAQ (reference sequence). Trimming removed 5 bases at V and 13 bases at J, with 23 bases between. The CDR3 covers 14 residues. CDR3 bases: TGTGCCAGCAGCCCCACTCTACAGCCAGAGAGGGTTTTCTTT. This sequence encodes CASSPTLQPERVFF.

This chain joins TRBV11-2 and TRBJ2-7; the match to TRBD2 covers 8 bases. J was trimmed by 3 bases and V by 5 bases; bases with no gene match: 6. This CDR3 comprises 14 residues. CDR1 is SGHAT, CDR2 FQNNGV, per germline. CDR3 bases: TGTGCCAGCAGCCGCGGGGGGCTTGGCTACGAGCAGTACTTC. Its protein is CASSRGGLGYEQYF.

The CDR3 reads CASSGDRAPGANVLTF. The CDR3 DNA sequence: TGTGCCAGCAGTGGGGACAGGGCCCCGGGGGCCAACGTCCTGACTTTC. The gene calls are TRBV28 and TRBJ2-6, with 9 positions matching TRBD1. The CDR3 covers 16 residues. J gave up 4 bases and V 5 bases, and 6 bases lay outside the gene matches. The germline CDR1 and CDR2 sequences are MDHEN and SYDVKM.